Listed below are T cell receptor beta chains from one sample, sequenced in a study of shared clonotypes between healthy human individuals. Profiled with immunoSEQ multiplex PCR; TCRdb holds only in-frame clones, not every one. The sample contains roughly 2 million clones, approximately 96% of which appear only once. The sequenced sample was naive CD4+ T cells sorted from blood. Receptors originate from a man between 18 and 35 years old in good health. CDR3s include the opening cysteine and the closing phenylalanine or tryptophan. The D gene is left open where the match is weak. Size is stated for part of the rows, as once, few or many counts, or as a class when the clone is expanded.

TRBV2	-	TRBJ2-5	-	TGTGCCAGCAGCCTACAGTACCAAGAGACCCAGTACTTC	CASSLQYQETQYF
TRBV30	-	TRBJ1-1	-	TGTGCCTGGACCCGGACAGTCGCGACTGAAGCTTTCTTT	CAWTRTVATEAFF
TRBV18	few	TRBJ1-2	-	TGTGCCAGCTCACCCGGGCACATAGGCGGCTACACCTTC	CASSPGHIGGYTF
TRBV7-9	-	TRBJ1-1	TRBD1	TGTGCCAGCAGCCTGACAGGGAATACTGAAGCTTTCTTT	CASSLTGNTEAFF
TRBV29-1	-	TRBJ2-7	TRBD1	TGCAGCGCGACGGGACAGGGGAGCTCCTACGAGCAGTACTTC	CSATGQGSSYEQYF
TRBV5-1	-	TRBJ2-5	-	TGCGCCAGCAGCTTGACGCTGAACGGAGGGACCCAGTACTTC	CASSLTLNGGTQYF
TRBV7-9	-	TRBJ2-2	-	TGTGCCAGCAGCTTCATCGGCGAAGGTGAATTT	CASSFIGEGEF
TRBV11-2	-	TRBJ1-2	-	TGTGCCAGCAGCTTCCGGGACACGGCGTACTATGGCTACACCTTC	CASSFRDTAYYGYTF
TRBV6-1	-	TRBJ1-1	-	TGTGCCAGCAGTCCGACAGTTTTAGCTTTCTTT	CASSPTVLAFF
TRBV30	-	TRBJ1-6	-	TGTGCCTGGAGTGGGGAGTCGCCTCGGGATTCACCCCTCCACTTT	CAWSGESPRDSPLHF
TRBV5-6	-	TRBJ2-2	-	TGTGCCAGCAGCGACCGGGACGCCAACACCGGGGAGCTGTTTTTT	CASSDRDANTGELFF
TRBV7-2	-	TRBJ2-1	-	TGTGCCAGCAGGCAGACGGGGGGCGCCAACAATGAGCAGTTCTTC	CASRQTGGANNEQFF
TRBV5-1	-	TRBJ2-5	-	TGCGCCAGCAGCTTGGGGGTAGTGGCCCAAGAGACCCAGTACTTC	CASSLGVVAQETQYF
TRBV6-5	-	TRBJ1-1	-	TGTGCCAGCAGCCGGGACGATCGGACTGAAGCTTTCTTT	CASSRDDRTEAFF
TRBV5-4	-	TRBJ2-2	-	TGTGCCAGCAGCTCCTGGGGCGGGTCCGGGGAGCTGTTTTTT	CASSSWGGSGELFF